A single sample is the source of the 21 T cell receptor beta chains below, sequenced in a study of blood T cell repertoires in COVID-19. Produced via immunoSEQ multiplex PCR; TCRdb's table is partial and in-frame only. Counted here are over 120,000 clones, 86% occurring once; the ten biggest clones make up around 4.5%. The sample was PBMCs or T cells enriched from blood (not recorded which). Every receptor here comes from a man aged 50 to 59 who had recovered from COVID-19.

This chain joins TRBV19 and TRBJ2-2, with D tentatively TRBD2 (5 bases). Germline V CDR1 and CDR2: LNHDA, SQIVND (reference sequence). The CDR3 has 13 amino acids. Trimming stripped 1 base from V and 13 bases from J, with 13 bases between. Here the CDR3 reads CASSIAGAGPLFF. The CDR3 coding sequence is TGTGCCAGTAGTATAGCGGGCGCGGGTCCGCTGTTTTTT.

The chain is built from TRBV14 and TRBJ1-4; D perhaps matches TRBD1 (5 bases). Germline V gene sequence: CDR1 SGHDN, CDR2 FVKESK. V was shortened by 4 bases and J by 10 bases, with 10 bases between the two germline ends. The CDR3 is 12 residues long. The CDR3 spells CASSPEGAKLFF. CDR3 sequence (DNA): TGTGCCAGCAGCCCTGAAGGGGCAAAACTGTTTTTT.

This sequence joins TRBV7-9 and TRBJ2-2; D not certain. The CDR3 is 15 amino acids. Trimming took off 0 bases at V and 6 bases at J, with 11 bases between the two ends. The germline V gene encodes CDR1 SEHNR and CDR2 FQNEAQ (reference sequence). In nucleotides, the CDR3 is TGTGCCAGCAGCTTAGCCCTTGGTCGGGCCGGGGAGCTGTTTTTT. Amino acid sequence: CASSLALGRAGELFF.

The rearrangement joins TRBV7-9 to TRBJ1-1, with TRBD1 identical over 8 bases. In germline, CDR1 is SEHNR, CDR2 FQNEAQ (reference sequence). CDR3 length: 13 amino acids. V dropped 1 base and J dropped 7; count of bases not matched to a gene: 2. CDR3 protein: CASSLEQGDEAFF. In DNA form, the CDR3 reads TGTGCCAGCAGCTTAGAACAGGGGGATGAAGCTTTCTTT.

A remark on this clone: At one end the junction does not follow the germline gene, possibly because of a read error. This chain connects TRBV7-9 to TRBJ2-3; either TRBD1 or TRBD2 may supply D (6 bases each). The CDR3 runs 15 residues. The germline gives CDR1 SEHNR, CDR2 FQNEAQ (reference sequence). The CDR3 reads CASRLGGLSTDTQYF. The DNA for the CDR3 is TGTGCCAGCAGGTTAGGGGGGCTAAGCACAGATACGCAGTATTTT.

The rearrangement joins TRBV12-5 to TRBJ1-2; 9 nucleotides line up with TRBD1. Germline V gene data show CDR1 as LGHNT and CDR2 as FRNRAP. The length of the CDR3 is 13 residues. V was pared by 1 base and J by 13 bases, with 7 bases of the junction left unmatched. The CDR3 bases are TGTGCTAGTGGTTTGGGCGGGACAGGGAGGTTCACCTTC. Translation: CASGLGGTGRFTF.

The CDR3 reads CASRQVGATGELFF. CDR3 nucleotides: TGTGCCAGCAGGCAGGTGGGGGCCACCGGGGAGCTGTTTTTT. The chain links TRBV7-3 to TRBJ2-2; TRBD1 might be the D (6 bases). Trimming pared 6 bases from V and 4 bases from J, leaving 12 bases between. This CDR3 is 14 amino acids long. CDR1 is SGHTA and CDR2 is FQGTGA in the germline V gene.

V gene TRBV21-1 combines with J gene TRBJ2-7; the listed D gene, TRBD1, was not tested against the DNA. TRBV21-1 is a pseudogene segment. The CDR3 sequence is 14 residues long. CDR3 residues: CASSKTQGTYEQYV. The CDR3 bases are TGTGCCAGCAGCAAAACGCAGGGTACCTACGAGCAGTACGTC.

V and J are TRBV4-3 and TRBJ1-2; 7 nucleotides match TRBD1. This CDR3 is built from 16 residues. Germline CDR1 and CDR2: LGHNA and YSLEER. V shed 4 bases and J 6 bases; nucleotides not matched to a gene: 14. CDR3 protein: CASSRGQGEVSDGYTF. The CDR3, as DNA: TGCGCCAGCAGCCGGGGTCAGGGGGAGGTTAGCGATGGCTACACCTTC.

The chain employs TRBV28 and TRBJ2-6; TRBD1 agrees at 8 bases. Germline assignment: CDR1 MDHEN and CDR2 SYDVKM. With V trimmed by 4 bases and J by 0 bases, 8 bases remained unmatched. This CDR3 contains 18 residues. CDR3 nucleotide sequence: TGTGCCAGCAGTTCCGGGGGACAGGCGATCTCTGGGGCCAACGTCCTGACTTTC. This codes for CASSSGGQAISGANVLTF. Supplemented by reference TRBV28 and TRBJ2-6, the full variable domain reads DVKVTQSSRYLVKRTGEKVFLECVQDMDHENMFWYRQDPGLGLRLIYFSYDVKMKEKGDIPEGYSVSREKKERFSLILESASTNQTSMYLCASSSGGQAISGANVLTFGAGSRLTVL.

This clone appeared a single time. This chain connects TRBV5-1 to TRBJ2-7, with TRBD2 matching 8 bases. This CDR3 contains 16 residues. The J segment lost 6 bases and the V segment lost 0 bases, leaving 11 bases of the junction unmatched. The germline gives CDR1 SGHRS, CDR2 YFSETQ. The CDR3 protein is CASSLVPSGSHSEQYF. The CDR3 bases are TGCGCCAGCAGCTTGGTCCCCAGCGGGAGTCACTCCGAGCAGTACTTC.

The V gene is TRBV7-8, the J gene TRBJ1-1; no clear D. CDR1 and CDR2 (germline): SGHVS, FQNEAQ. V lost 4 bases to trimming and J lost 5 bases, with 11 bases between them. CDR3 length equals 13 residues. CDR3 amino acids: CASSSLSRTEAFF. Written as DNA, the CDR3 is TGTGCCAGCAGCTCATTAAGTCGGACTGAAGCTTTCTTT. Full variable domain (missing parts from reference TRBV7-8 and TRBJ1-1): GAGVSQSPRYKVAKRGQDVALRCDPISGHVSLFWYQQALGQGPEFLTYFQNEAQLDKSGLPSDRFFAERPEGSVSTLKIQRTQQEDSAVYLCASSSLSRTEAFFGQGTRLTVV.

This rearrangement joins TRBV5-1 to TRBJ2-3; 12 bases map to TRBD2. Germline V CDR1 and CDR2: SGHRS, YFSETQ. The V and J ends lost 1 base and 0 bases, in that order; junction bases with no gene match: 6. This CDR3 region has 18 residues. The CDR3 bases are TGCGCCAGCAGCTTGTTGACTAGCGGGAGATCTAGCACAGATACGCAGTATTTT. It is translated as CASSLLTSGRSSTDTQYF.

This chain connects TRBV6-4 to TRBJ1-5; the D is unclear. The CDR3 has 13 residues. Deletions cut 2 bases from V and 9 bases from J, with 11 bases between. The V gene's germline CDR1 is MRHNA and CDR2 SNTAGT. The CDR3 reads CASSDSLAGPQHF. CDR3 DNA: TGTGCCAGCAGTGACAGCCTAGCGGGGCCCCAGCATTTT.

The V call is TRBV3-1 (or the pseudogene TRBV3-2), the J call TRBJ2-3, with D possibly TRBD2 on 6 matching bases. Germline V gene lookup returns CDR1 LGHDT and CDR2 YNNKEL (reference sequence). The CDR3 length is 15 residues. The V end was cut by 5 bases, the J end by 5 bases, with 17 bases between. The CDR3 reads CASSLDYLRGDTQYF. DNA of the CDR3: TGTGCCAGCAGCTTGGACTATCTACGAGGAGATACGCAGTATTTT.

J is TRBJ2-3 and V is TRBV10-2; a weak D match, TRBD2 (7 bases). The V gene's germline CDR1 is WSHSY and CDR2 SAAADI. Trimming took off 6 bases at V and 4 bases at J, with 14 bases between the two ends. The CDR3 loop spans 14 amino acids. The CDR3 DNA reads TGCGCCAGCAGCCGAGGGGGGGTATCAGATACGCAGTATTTT. Protein sequence: CASSRGGVSDTQYF.

The V and J genes are TRBV11-2 and TRBJ1-3; D may be TRBD1 (6 bases). V gave up 4 bases and J gave up 6 bases, with 13 bases separating them. The CDR3 runs to 14 residues. Germline CDR1 reads SGHAT; CDR2 reads FQNNGV. The CDR3 loop reads CASSSHSGENTIYF. The CDR3 nucleotides read TGTGCCAGCAGCTCTCATTCAGGGGAAAACACCATATATTTT.

The CDR3 here is CASSLMRSSYNSPLHF. In nucleotides, the CDR3 is TGTGCCAGCAGTTTAATGAGGAGCTCCTATAATTCACCCCTCCACTTT. The chain is built from TRBV27 and TRBJ1-6; the D is unclear. Germline values: CDR1 MNHEY, CDR2 SMNVEV (reference sequence). This CDR3 contains 16 residues. With 2 bases removed from V and 0 bases from J, the gap between germline ends came to 8 bases.

The rearrangement joins TRBV5-4 to TRBJ1-4; 9 positions match TRBD1. V lost 4 bases and J lost 3; bases outside the gene matches: 4. Germline loops: CDR1 SGHNT, CDR2 YYREEE (reference sequence). This CDR3 is 15 amino acids long. CDR3 nucleotides: TGTGCCAGCAGCACCTACAGGGGGCCTAATGAAAAACTGTTTTTT. Encoded protein: CASSTYRGPNEKLFF.

This clone occurred once. The chain joins TRBV6-5 to TRBJ2-3; 8 bases match TRBD2. The V gene end was trimmed by 5 bases and the J gene end by 1 base; junction bases not matched to a gene: 5. Germline CDR1 and CDR2: MNHEY and SVGAGI. CDR3 size: 15 residues. This CDR3 is CASSLWRGGTDTQYF. CDR3 sequence (DNA): TGTGCCAGCAGTCTCTGGCGGGGGGGCACAGATACGCAGTATTTT.

The chain employs TRBV23-1 and TRBJ1-3, with TRBD1 matching over 8 bases. TRBV23-1 is an open reading frame, and its role is uncertain. V dropped 2 bases and J dropped 0; count of bases not matched to a gene: 9. This CDR3 has 18 residues. The CDR3 here is CASSQPDRGIRSGNTIYF. The CDR3 nucleotides are TGCGCCAGCAGTCAACCAGACAGGGGAATTCGCTCTGGAAACACCATATATTTT.